This TCR beta chain comes out of a study of response to subunit inactivated influenza vaccine. Study findings and constraints: Authors suggested each seasonal flu vaccination may recruit only limited numbers of new T cells.

In the case of this clonotype: Its antigen remains unidentified.

TCRdb passed the RT-PCR reads through MiXCR, listing each CDR3 protein once. The sample consists of over 800,000 distinct CDR3 sequences, approximately 21% of them appearing once. Trimming at V came to 4 bases and at J to 0 bases, leaving 3 bases not matched to a gene. CDR3 size: 17 residues. Germline assignment: CDR1 LGHDT and CDR2 YNNKEL (reference sequence). The sequencing used PBMCs from blood, collected roughly 5 days after vaccination. The sequence came from a man in his fifties who received an inactivated influenza vaccine. V is TRBV3-1 and J is TRBJ2-2, with 12 bases aligning to TRBD2. The chain's CDR3 is CASSRRTSGANTGELFF. The CDR3 nucleotides read TGTGCCAGCAGCCGCAGGACTAGCGGGGCGAACACCGGGGAGCTGTTTTTT.